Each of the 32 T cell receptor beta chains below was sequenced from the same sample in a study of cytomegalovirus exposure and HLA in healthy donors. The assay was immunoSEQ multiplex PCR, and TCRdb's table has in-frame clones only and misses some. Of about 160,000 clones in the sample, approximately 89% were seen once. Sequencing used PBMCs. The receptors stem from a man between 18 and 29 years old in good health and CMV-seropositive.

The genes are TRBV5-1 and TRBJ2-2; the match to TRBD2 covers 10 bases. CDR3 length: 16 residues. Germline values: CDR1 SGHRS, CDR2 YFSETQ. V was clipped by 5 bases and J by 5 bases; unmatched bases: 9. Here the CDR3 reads CASSRASGRWTGELFF. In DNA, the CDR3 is TGCGCCAGCAGTCGGGCTAGCGGGAGATGGACCGGGGAGCTGTTTTTT.

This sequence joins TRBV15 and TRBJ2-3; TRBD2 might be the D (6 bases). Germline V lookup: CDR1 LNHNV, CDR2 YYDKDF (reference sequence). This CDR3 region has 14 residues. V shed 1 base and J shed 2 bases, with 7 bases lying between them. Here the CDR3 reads CATSRGRDTDTQYF. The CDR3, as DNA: TGTGCCACCAGCAGAGGGCGGGACACAGATACGCAGTATTTT.

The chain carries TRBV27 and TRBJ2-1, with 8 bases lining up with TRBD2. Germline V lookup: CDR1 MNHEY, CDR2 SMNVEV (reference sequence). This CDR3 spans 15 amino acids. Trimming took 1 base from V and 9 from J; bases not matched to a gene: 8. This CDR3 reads CASSLYLAGGGEQFF. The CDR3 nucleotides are TGTGCCAGCAGTTTATACCTAGCGGGTGGGGGTGAGCAGTTCTTC.

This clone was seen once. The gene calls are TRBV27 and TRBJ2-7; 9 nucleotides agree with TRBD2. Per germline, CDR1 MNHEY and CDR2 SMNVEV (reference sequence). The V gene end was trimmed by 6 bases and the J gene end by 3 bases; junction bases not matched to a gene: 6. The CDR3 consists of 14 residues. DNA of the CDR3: TGTGCCAGCAGCTCCGGGACTAGCATCTACGAGCAGTACTTC. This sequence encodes CASSSGTSIYEQYF.

For the CDR3, the DNA is TGCGCCAGCAGCCAAGTGGGGGGGTCGGCTGAAGCTTTCTTT. The encoded protein is CASSQVGGSAEAFF. The chain employs TRBV4-1 and TRBJ1-1; possibly TRBD1 for D (5 bases). The CDR3 is made up of 14 amino acids. The V gene's germline CDR1 is MGHRA and CDR2 YSYEKL. The ends were cut back, 1 base at V and 6 bases at J, with 12 bases in the middle.

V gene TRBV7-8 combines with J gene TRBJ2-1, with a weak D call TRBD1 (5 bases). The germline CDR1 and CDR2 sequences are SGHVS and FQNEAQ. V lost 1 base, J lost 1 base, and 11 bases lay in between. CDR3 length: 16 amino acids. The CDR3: CASSLVGRDSYNEQFF. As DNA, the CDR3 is TGTGCCAGCAGCTTAGTCGGCAGGGATTCCTACAATGAGCAGTTCTTC. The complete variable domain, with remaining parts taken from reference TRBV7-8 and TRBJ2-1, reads GAGVSQSPRYKVAKRGQDVALRCDPISGHVSLFWYQQALGQGPEFLTYFQNEAQLDKSGLPSDRFFAERPEGSVSTLKIQRTQQEDSAVYLCASSLVGRDSYNEQFFGPGTRLTVL.

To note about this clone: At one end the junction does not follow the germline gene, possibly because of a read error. For the CDR3, the DNA is TGTGCTAGCAGCGCGACTAGCGGGGCCCACAATGAGCAGTTCTTC. This gives the protein CASSATSGAHNEQFF. This sequence joins TRBV7-7 and TRBJ2-1, with TRBD2 identical over 11 bases. Per germline, CDR1 SSHAT and CDR2 FNYEAQ (reference sequence). The CDR3 totals 15 residues.

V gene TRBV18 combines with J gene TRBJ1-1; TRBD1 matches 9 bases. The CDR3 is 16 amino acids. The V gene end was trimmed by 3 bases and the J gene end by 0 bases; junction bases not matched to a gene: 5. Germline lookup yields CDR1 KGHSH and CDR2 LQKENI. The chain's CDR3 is CASSPTGQGLNTEAFF. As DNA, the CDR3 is TGTGCCAGCTCACCTACGGGACAGGGCCTGAACACTGAAGCTTTCTTT.

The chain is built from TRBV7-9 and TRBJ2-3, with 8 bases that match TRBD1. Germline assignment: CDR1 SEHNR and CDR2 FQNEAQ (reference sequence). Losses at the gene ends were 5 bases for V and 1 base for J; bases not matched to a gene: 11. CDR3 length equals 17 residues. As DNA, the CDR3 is TGTGCCAGCAGCAAAGGACAGGGTGAAAGTGGCACAGATACGCAGTATTTT. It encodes CASSKGQGESGTDTQYF.

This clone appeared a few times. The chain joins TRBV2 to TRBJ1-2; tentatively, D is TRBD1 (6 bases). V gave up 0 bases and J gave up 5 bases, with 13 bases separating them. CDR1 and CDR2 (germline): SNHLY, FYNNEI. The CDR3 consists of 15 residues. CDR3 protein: CASSEAGTRIYGYTF. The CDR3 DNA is TGTGCCAGCAGTGAAGCAGGGACAAGGATTTATGGCTACACCTTC.

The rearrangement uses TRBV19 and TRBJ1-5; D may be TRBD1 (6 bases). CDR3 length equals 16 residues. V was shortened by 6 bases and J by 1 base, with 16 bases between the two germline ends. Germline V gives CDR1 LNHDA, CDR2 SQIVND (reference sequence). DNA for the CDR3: TGTGCCAGTAGATTGACGGGGGGCAGGAGCAATCAGCCCCAGCATTTT. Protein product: CASRLTGGRSNQPQHF.

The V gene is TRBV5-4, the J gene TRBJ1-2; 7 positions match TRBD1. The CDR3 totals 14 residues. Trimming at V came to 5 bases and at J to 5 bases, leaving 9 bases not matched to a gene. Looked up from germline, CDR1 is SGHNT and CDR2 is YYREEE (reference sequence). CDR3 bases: TGTGCCAGCAGAACCCAGGGGGTGTATTATGGCTACACCTTC. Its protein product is CASRTQGVYYGYTF.

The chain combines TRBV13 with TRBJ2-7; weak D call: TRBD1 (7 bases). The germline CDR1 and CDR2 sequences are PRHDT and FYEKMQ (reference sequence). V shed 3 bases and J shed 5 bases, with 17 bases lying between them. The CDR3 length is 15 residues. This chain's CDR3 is CASSFYPGGRHEQYF. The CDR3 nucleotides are TGTGCCAGCAGCTTTTACCCAGGGGGGAGACACGAGCAGTACTTC.

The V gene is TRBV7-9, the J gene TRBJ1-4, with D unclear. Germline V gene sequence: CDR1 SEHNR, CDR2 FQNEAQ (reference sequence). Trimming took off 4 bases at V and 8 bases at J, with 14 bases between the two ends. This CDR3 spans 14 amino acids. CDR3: CASSSSSQFEKLFF. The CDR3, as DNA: TGTGCCAGCAGCTCCTCATCGCAGTTCGAAAAACTGTTTTTT. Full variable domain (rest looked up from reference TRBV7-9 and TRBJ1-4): DTGVSQNPRHKITKRGQNVTFRCDPISEHNRLYWYRQTLGQGPEFLTYFQNEAQLEKSRLLSDRFSAERPKGSFSTLEIQRTEQGDSAMYLCASSSSSQFEKLFFGSGTQLSVL.

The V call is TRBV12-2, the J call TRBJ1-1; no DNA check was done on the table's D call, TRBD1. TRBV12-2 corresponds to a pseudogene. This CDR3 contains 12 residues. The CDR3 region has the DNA TGTGCAAGTCGCTTAGCGCTACAGGAAGCTTTCTTT. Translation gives CASRLALQEAFF.

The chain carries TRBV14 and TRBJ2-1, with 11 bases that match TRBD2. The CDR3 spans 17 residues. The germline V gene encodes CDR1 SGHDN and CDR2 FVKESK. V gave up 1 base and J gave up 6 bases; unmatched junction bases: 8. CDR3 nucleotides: TGTGCCAGCAGCCAAGTTGCCTGGACTAGCGGGCTCAATGAGCAGTTCTTC. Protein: CASSQVAWTSGLNEQFF.

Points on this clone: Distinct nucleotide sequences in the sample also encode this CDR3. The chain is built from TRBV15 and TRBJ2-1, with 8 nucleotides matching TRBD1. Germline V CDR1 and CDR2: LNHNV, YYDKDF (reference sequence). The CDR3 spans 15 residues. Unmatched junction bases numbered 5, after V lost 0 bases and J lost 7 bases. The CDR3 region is CATSRDPGGYNEQFF. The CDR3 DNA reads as TGTGCCACCAGCAGAGACCCAGGGGGCTATAATGAGCAGTTCTTC.

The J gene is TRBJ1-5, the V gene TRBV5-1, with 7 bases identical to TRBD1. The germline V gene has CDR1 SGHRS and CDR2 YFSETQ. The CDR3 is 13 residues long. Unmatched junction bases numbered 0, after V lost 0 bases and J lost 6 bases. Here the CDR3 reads CASSLGQGQPQHF. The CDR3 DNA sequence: TGCGCCAGCAGCTTGGGACAGGGTCAGCCCCAGCATTTT.

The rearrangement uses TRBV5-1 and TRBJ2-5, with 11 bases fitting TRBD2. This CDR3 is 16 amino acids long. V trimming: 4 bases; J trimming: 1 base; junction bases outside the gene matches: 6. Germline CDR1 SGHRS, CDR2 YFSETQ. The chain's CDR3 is CASSPPGTSGQETQYF. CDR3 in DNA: TGCGCCAGCAGCCCCCCCGGGACTAGCGGCCAAGAGACCCAGTACTTC.

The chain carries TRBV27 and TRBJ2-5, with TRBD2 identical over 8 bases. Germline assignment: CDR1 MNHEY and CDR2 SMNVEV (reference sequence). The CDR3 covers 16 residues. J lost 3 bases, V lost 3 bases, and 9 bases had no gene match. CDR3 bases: TGTGCCAGCAGTTTCGGGGGGGAGATTGGGGAAGAGACCCAGTACTTC. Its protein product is CASSFGGEIGEETQYF.

The CDR3 coding sequence is TGTGCCAGCAGTTACAAAGGGGGCACCAACTATGGCTACACCTTC. Its protein is CASSYKGGTNYGYTF. This sequence joins TRBV6-6 and TRBJ1-2; TRBD1 aligns across 7 bases. The CDR3 consists of 15 residues. The V gene's germline CDR1 is MNHNY and CDR2 SVGAGI (reference sequence). The J segment lost 2 bases and the V segment lost 2 bases, leaving 5 bases of the junction unmatched.

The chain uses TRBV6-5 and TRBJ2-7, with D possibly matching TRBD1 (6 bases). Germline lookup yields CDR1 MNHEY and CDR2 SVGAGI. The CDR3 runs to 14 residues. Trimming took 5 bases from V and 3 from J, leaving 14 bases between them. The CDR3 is CASSPETGNYEQYF. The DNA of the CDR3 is TGTGCCAGCAGTCCCGAGACAGGAAACTACGAGCAGTACTTC.

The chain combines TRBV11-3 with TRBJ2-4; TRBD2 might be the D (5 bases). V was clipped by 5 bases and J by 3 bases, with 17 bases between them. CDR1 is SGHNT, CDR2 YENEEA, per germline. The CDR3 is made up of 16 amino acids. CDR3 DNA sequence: TGTGCCAGCAGCCTACCCGACGGGGTTTTCAAAAACATTCAGTACTTC. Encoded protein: CASSLPDGVFKNIQYF.

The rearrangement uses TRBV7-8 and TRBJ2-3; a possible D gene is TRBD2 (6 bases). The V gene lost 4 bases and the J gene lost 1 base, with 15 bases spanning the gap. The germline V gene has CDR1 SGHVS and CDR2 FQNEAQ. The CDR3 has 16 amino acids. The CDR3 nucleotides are TGTGCCAGCAGCTCCCTTCTAGCGTTGGGCACAGATACGCAGTATTTT. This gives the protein CASSSLLALGTDTQYF. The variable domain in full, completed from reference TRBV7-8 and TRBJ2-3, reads GAGVSQSPRYKVAKRGQDVALRCDPISGHVSLFWYQQALGQGPEFLTYFQNEAQLDKSGLPSDRFFAERPEGSVSTLKIQRTQQEDSAVYLCASSSLLALGTDTQYFGPGTRLTVL.

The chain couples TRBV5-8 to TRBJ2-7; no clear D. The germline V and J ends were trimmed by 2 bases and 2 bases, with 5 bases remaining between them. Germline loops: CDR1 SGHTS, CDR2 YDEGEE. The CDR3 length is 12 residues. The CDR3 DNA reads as TGTGCCAGCAGCTTACAAACCTACGAGCAGTACTTC. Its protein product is CASSLQTYEQYF.

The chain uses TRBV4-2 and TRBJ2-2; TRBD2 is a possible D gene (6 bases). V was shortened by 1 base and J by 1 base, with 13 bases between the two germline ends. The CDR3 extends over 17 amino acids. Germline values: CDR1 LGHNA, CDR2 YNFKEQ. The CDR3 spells CASSQGGGDLNTGELFF. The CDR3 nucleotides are TGTGCCAGCAGCCAAGGTGGAGGGGACTTGAACACCGGGGAGCTGTTTTTT.

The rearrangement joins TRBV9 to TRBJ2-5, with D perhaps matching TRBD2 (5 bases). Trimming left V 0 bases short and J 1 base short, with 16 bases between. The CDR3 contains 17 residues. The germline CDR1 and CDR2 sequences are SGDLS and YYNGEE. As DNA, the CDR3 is TGTGCCAGCAGCGTAGCAGGAGGTTCTAGAGCCCAAGAGACCCAGTACTTC. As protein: CASSVAGGSRAQETQYF.

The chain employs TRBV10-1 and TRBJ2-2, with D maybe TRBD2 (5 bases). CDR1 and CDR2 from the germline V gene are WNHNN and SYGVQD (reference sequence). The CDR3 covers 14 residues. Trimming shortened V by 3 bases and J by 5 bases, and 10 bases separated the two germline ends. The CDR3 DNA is TGCGCCAGCAGTGAAGGGAGAGCTACCGGGGAGCTGTTTTTT. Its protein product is CASSEGRATGELFF.

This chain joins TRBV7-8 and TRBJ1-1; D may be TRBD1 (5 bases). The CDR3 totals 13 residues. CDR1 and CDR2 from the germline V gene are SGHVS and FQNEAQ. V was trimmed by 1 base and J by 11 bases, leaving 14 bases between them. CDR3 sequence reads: CASSLELGLGAFF. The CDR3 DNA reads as TGTGCCAGCAGCTTAGAATTGGGACTGGGGGCTTTCTTT.

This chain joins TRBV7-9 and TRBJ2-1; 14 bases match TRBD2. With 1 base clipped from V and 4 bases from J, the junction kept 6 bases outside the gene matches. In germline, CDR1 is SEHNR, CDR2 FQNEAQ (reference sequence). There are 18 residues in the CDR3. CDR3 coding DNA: TGTGCCAGCAGCTTAGGCGGGACTAGCGGGAGTTATTACAATGAGCAGTTCTTC. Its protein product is CASSLGGTSGSYYNEQFF.

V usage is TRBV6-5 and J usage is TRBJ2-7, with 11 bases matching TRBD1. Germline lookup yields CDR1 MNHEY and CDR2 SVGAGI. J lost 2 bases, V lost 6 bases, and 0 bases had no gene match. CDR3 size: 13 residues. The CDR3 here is CASRGQGAYEQYF. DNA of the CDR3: TGTGCCAGCAGGGGACAGGGGGCCTACGAGCAGTACTTC.

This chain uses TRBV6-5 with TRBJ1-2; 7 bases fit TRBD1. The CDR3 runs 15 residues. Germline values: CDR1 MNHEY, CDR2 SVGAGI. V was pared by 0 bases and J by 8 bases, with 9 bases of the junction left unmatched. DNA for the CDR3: TGTGCCAGCAGTTACTCGGGGGGTACAGGGGACGGCTACACCTTC. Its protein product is CASSYSGGTGDGYTF.